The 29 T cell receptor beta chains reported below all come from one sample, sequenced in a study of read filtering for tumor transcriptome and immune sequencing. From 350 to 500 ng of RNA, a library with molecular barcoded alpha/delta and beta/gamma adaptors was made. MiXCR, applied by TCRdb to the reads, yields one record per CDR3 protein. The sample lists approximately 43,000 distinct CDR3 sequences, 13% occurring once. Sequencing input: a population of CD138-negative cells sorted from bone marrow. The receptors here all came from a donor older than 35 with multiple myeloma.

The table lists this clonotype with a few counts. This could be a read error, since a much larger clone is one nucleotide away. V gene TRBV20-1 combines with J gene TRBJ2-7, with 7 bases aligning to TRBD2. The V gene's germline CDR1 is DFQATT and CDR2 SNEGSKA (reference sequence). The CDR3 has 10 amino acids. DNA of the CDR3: TGCGGTGCTAGGGAGGGCACGCAGTACTTC. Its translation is CGAREGTQYF.

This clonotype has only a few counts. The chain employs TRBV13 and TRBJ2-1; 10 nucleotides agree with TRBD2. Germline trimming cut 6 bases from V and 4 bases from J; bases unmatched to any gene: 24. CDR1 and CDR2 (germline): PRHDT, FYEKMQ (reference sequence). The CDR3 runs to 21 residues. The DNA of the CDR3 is TGTGCCAGCAGATCGAGGTTCGGGTCTAGCGGGAGTTGGTTAAGGTACAATGAGCAGTTCTTC. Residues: CASRSRFGSSGSWLRYNEQFF.

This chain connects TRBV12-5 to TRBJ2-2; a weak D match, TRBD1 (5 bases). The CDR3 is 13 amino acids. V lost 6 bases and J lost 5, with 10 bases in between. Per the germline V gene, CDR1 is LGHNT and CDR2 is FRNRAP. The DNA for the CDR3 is TGTGCTAGTGGACCCAAGGGGACCGGGGAGCTGTTTTTT. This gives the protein CASGPKGTGELFF.

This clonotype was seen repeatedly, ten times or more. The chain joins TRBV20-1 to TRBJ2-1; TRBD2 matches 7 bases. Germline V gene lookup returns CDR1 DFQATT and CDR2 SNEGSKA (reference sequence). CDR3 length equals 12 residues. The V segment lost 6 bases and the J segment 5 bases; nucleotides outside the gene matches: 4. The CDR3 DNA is TGCAGTGCAACGAGCGGGAACAATGAGCAGTTCTTC. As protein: CSATSGNNEQFF.

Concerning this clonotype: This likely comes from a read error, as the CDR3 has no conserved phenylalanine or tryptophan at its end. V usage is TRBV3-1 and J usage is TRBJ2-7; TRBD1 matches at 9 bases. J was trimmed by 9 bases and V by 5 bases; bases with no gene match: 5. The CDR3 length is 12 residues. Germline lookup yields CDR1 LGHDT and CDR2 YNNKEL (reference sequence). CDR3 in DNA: TGTGCCAGCAGCATATGGGACAGGGCGCAGTACCTC. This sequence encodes CASSIWDRAQYL.

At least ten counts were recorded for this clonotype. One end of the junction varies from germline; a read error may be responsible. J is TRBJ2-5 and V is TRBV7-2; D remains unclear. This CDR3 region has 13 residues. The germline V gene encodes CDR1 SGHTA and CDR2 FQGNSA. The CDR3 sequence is CASSAVTQETQYF. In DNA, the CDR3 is TGCGCCAGCAGCGCCGTCACTCAAGAGACCCAGTACTTC. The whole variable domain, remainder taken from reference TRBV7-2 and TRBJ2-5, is GAGVSQSPSNKVTEKGKDVELRCDPISGHTALYWYRQSLGQGLEFLIYFQGNSAPDKSGLPSDRFSAERTGGSVSTLTIQRTQQEDSAVYLCASSAVTQETQYFGPGTRLLVL.

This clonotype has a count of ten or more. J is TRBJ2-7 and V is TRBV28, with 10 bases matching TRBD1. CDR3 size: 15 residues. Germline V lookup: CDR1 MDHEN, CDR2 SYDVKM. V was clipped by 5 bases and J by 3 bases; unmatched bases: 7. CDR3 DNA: TGTGCCAGCAGTCCTATTGGGACAGGGGACTACGAGCAGTACTTC. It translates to CASSPIGTGDYEQYF.

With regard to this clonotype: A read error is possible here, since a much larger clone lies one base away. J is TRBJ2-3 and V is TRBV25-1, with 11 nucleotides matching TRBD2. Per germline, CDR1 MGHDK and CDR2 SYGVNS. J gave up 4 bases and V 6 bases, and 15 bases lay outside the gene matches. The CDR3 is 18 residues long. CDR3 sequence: CASRPHRPGLAVPDTQYF. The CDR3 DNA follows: TGTGCCAGCAGGCCACACAGGCCGGGACTAGCGGTACCAGATACGCAGTATTTT.

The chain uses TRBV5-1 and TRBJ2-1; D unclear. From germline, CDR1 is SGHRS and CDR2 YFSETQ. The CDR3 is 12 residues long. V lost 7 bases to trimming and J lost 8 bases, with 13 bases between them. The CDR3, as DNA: TGCGCCAGCCGAGACCTCGGCCATGAGCAGTTCTTC. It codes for CASRDLGHEQFF. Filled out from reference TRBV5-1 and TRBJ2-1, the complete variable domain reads KAGVTQTPRYLIKTRGQQVTLSCSPISGHRSVSWYQQTPGQGLQFLFEYFSETQRNKGNFPGRFSGRQFSNSRSEMNVSTLELGDSALYLCASRDLGHEQFFGPGTRLTVL.

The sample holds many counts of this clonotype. The CDR3 DNA sequence: TGTGCCAGCAGTAAATCCGGGACAGGAGTTACCGGGGAGCTGTTTTTT. Amino acid sequence: CASSKSGTGVTGELFF. The J gene is TRBJ2-2, the V gene TRBV6-2 or TRBV6-3; 8 nucleotides agree with TRBD1. CDR1 is MNHEY, CDR2 SVGEGT, per germline. Trimming removed 5 bases from V and 5 bases from J; junction bases left unmatched: 10. CDR3 length: 16 residues.

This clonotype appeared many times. The CDR3 region has the DNA TGTGCCAGCAGCTTAGGTGGGCTGCGCAATCAGCCCCAGCATTTT. This gives the protein CASSLGGLRNQPQHF. This chain connects TRBV7-2 to TRBJ1-5; no firm D call. This CDR3 has 15 residues. Germline CDR1 is SGHTA and CDR2 is FQGNSA. V lost 1 base and J 2 bases, leaving 9 bases between the germline ends. Full variable domain (remainder filled in from reference TRBV7-2 and TRBJ1-5): GAGVSQSPSNKVTEKGKDVELRCDPISGHTALYWYRQSLGQGLEFLIYFQGNSAPDKSGLPSDRFSAERTGGSVSTLTIQRTQQEDSAVYLCASSLGGLRNQPQHFGDGTRLSIL.

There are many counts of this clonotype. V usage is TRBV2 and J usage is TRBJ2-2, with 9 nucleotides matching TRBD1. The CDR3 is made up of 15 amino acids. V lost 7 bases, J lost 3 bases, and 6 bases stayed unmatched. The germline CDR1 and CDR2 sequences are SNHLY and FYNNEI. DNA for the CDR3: TGTGCCAGCAACCTCCGGGACAGGGACACCGGGGAGCTGTTTTTT. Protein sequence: CASNLRDRDTGELFF.

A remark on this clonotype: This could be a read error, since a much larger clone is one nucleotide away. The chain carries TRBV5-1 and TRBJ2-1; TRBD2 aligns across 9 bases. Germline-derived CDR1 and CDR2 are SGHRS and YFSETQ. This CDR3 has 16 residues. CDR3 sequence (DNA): TGCGCCTGCAGCGCTATACCTAGCGGGAATTACAATGAGCAGTTCTTC. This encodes CACSAIPSGNYNEQFF.

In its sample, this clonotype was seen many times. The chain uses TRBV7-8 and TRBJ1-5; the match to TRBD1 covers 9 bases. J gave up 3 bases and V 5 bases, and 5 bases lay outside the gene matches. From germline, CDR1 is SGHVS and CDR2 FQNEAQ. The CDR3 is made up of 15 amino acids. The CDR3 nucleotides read TGTGCCAGCAGCCCGGACAGGGGTCCCAATCAGCCCCAGCATTTT. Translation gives CASSPDRGPNQPQHF.

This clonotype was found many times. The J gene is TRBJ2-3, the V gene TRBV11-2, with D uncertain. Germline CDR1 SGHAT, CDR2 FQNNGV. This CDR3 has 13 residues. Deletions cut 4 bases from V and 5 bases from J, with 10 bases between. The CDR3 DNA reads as TGTGCCAGCAGCTCCAACCGAGGAGATACGCAGTATTTT. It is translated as CASSSNRGDTQYF.

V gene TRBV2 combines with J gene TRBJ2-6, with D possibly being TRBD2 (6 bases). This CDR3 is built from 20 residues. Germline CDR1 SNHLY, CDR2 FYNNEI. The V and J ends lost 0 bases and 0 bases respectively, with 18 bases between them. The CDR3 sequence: CASSEAAGSGSSSGANVLTF. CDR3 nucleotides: TGTGCCAGCAGTGAAGCCGCAGGTAGCGGATCTTCCTCTGGGGCCAACGTCCTGACTTTC. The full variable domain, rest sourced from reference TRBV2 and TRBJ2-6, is EPEVTQTPSHQVTQMGQEVILRCVPISNHLYFYWYRQILGQKVEFLVSFYNNEISEKSEIFDDQFSVERPDGSNFTLKIRSTKLEDSAMYFCASSEAAGSGSSSGANVLTFGAGSRLTVL.

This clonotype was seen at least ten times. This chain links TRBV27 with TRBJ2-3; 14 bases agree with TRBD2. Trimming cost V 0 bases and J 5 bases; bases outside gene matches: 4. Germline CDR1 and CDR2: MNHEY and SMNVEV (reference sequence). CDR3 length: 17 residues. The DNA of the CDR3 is TGTGCCAGCAGTTTATCGGGGACTAGCGGGAGTCGAGATACGCAGTATTTT. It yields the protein CASSLSGTSGSRDTQYF.

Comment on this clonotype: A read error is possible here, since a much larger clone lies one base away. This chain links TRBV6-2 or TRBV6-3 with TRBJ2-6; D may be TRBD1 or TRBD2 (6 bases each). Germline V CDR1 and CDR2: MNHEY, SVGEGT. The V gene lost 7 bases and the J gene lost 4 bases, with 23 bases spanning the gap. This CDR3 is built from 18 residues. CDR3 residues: CASTYGGRGEEGANVLTF. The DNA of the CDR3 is TGTGCCAGCACCTACGGGGGCAGGGGTGAGGAGGGGGCCAACGTCCTGACTTTC.

The CDR3 loop is CASKAGGGYEQYF. CDR3 DNA: TGTGCCAGTAAAGCAGGGGGGGGCTACGAGCAGTACTTC. V and J are TRBV7-2 and TRBJ2-7; D tentatively fits TRBD1 or TRBD2 (7 bases each). V lost 9 bases and J 3 bases, leaving 15 bases between the germline ends. The CDR3 has 13 amino acids. The V gene's germline CDR1 is SGHTA and CDR2 FQGNSA.

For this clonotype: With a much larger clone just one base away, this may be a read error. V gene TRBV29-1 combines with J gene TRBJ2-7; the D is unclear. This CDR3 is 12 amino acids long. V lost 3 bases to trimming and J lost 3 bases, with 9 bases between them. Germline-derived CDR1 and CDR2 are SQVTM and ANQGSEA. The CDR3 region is CSVENWDYEQYF. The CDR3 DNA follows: TGCAGCGTTGAGAACTGGGACTACGAGCAGTACTTC.

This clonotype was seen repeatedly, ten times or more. CDR3 nucleotides: TGTGCCACTACGGGAGATGTGAACGAGCAGTACTTC. Protein sequence: CATTGDVNEQYF. The chain combines TRBV7-9 with TRBJ2-7, with TRBD2 as a possible D gene (6 bases). From germline, CDR1 is SEHNR and CDR2 FQNEAQ (reference sequence). This CDR3 region has 12 residues. V dropped 10 bases and J dropped 5 bases, with 15 bases sitting between them.

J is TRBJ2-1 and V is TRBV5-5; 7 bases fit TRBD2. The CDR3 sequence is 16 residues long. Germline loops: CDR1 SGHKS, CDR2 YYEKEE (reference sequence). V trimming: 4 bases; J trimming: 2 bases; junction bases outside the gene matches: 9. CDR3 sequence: CASSPKGGSAYNEQFF. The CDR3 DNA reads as TGTGCCAGCAGCCCCAAAGGCGGGAGTGCCTACAATGAGCAGTTCTTC.

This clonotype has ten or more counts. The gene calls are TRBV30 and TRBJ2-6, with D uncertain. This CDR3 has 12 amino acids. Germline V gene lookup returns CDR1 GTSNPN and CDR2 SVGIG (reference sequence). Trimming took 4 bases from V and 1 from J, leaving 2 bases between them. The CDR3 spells CAWKSGANVLTF. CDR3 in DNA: TGTGCCTGGAAATCTGGGGCCAACGTCCTGACTTTC.

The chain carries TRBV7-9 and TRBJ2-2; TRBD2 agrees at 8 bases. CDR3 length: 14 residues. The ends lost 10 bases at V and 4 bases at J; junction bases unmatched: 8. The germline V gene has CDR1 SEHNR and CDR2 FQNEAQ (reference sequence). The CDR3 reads CATNSGISTGELFF. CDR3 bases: TGTGCCACAAATAGCGGGATCTCCACCGGGGAGCTGTTTTTT.

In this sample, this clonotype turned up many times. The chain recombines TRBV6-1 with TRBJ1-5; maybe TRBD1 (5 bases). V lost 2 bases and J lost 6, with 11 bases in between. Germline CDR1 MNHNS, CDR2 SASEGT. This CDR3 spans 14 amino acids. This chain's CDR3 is CASSEMGVPQPQHF. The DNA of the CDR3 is TGTGCCAGCAGTGAAATGGGGGTCCCTCAGCCCCAGCATTTT.

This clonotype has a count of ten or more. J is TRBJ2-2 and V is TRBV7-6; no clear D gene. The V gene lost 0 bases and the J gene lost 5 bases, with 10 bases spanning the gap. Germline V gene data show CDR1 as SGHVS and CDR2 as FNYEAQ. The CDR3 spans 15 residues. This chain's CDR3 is CASSLASTGTGELFF. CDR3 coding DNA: TGTGCCAGCAGCTTAGCCTCGACCGGTACCGGGGAGCTGTTTTTT.

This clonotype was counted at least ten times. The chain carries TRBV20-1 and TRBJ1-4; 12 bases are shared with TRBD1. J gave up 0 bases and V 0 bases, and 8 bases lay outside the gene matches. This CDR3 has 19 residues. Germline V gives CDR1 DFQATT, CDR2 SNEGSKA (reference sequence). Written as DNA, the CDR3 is TGCAGTGCTAGAGACAGGGACAGGGGGCCCATAGCAACTAATGAAAAACTGTTTTTT. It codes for CSARDRDRGPIATNEKLFF.

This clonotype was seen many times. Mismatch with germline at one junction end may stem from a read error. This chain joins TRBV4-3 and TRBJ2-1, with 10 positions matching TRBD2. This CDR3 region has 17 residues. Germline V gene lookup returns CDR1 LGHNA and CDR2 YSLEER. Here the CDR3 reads CASSQEALAGVWNEQFF. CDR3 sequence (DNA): TGTGCCAGCAGCCAAGAAGCTCTAGCGGGAGTGTGGAATGAGCAGTTCTTC.

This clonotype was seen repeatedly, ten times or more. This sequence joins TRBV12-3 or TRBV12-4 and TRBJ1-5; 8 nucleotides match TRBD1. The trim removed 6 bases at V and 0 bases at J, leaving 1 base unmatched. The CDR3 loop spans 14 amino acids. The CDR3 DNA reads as TGTGCCAGCAGGGGACAGGTTAGCAATCAGCCCCAGCATTTT. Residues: CASRGQVSNQPQHF.